Below, 12 T cell receptor beta chains from the same sample are listed, as sequenced in a study of siplizumab effects on memory and regulatory T cells. The protocol was immunoSEQ multiplex PCR, while the TCRdb copy is restricted to in-frame clones and leaves out a portion. The sample carries around 87,000 clones, 70% to 90% recorded once. Sequenced material: CD4+ T cells sorted from blood. The receptors originated from a human donor in good health.

This chain joins TRBV19 and TRBJ2-3; D uncertain. V shed 4 bases and J shed 5 bases, with 7 bases lying between them. The CDR3 spans 12 residues. Germline values: CDR1 LNHDA, CDR2 SQIVND (reference sequence). CDR3 amino acids: CASSTLRDTQYF. In DNA, the CDR3 is TGTGCCAGTAGTACCCTGAGAGATACGCAGTATTTT.

V is TRBV6-5 and J is TRBJ2-5, with no clear D. The CDR3 runs to 11 residues. The V end was cut by 4 bases, the J end by 4 bases, with 4 bases between. Germline assignment: CDR1 MNHEY and CDR2 SVGAGI. CDR3 in amino acids: CASSSLETQYF. CDR3 nucleotides: TGTGCCAGCAGTTCCTTAGAGACCCAGTACTTC.

A single count supports this clone. The V call is TRBV28, the J call TRBJ1-1; no clear D gene. The CDR3 is made up of 12 amino acids. The ends were cut back, 3 bases at V and 3 bases at J, with 5 bases in the middle. Germline V gene lookup returns CDR1 MDHEN and CDR2 SYDVKM. The CDR3 region has the DNA TGTGCCAGCAGTTTGTGGTACACTGAAGCTTTCTTT. Translated: CASSLWYTEAFF. The full variable domain, with the rest looked up from reference TRBV28 and TRBJ1-1, is DVKVTQSSRYLVKRTGEKVFLECVQDMDHENMFWYRQDPGLGLRLIYFSYDVKMKEKGDIPEGYSVSREKKERFSLILESASTNQTSMYLCASSLWYTEAFFGQGTRLTVV.

J is TRBJ2-3 and V is TRBV7-3; D is undetermined. The length of the CDR3 is 14 residues. CDR1 is SGHTA and CDR2 is FQGTGA in the germline V gene. The V end lost 4 bases, the J end lost 2 bases, and 10 bases lay between the germline ends. The CDR3 DNA follows: TGTGCCAGCAGCTCTACCGTGGACACAGATACGCAGTATTTT. Translation: CASSSTVDTDTQYF.

V is TRBV30 and J is TRBJ2-2, with D possibly being TRBD1 (6 bases). The V and J ends lost 7 bases and 7 bases respectively, with 19 bases between them. CDR3 length equals 14 residues. Germline V CDR1 and CDR2: GTSNPN, SVGIG (reference sequence). The chain's CDR3 is CASTPGARLGELFF. The CDR3, as DNA: TGTGCCTCCACGCCAGGGGCGCGCCTCGGGGAGCTGTTTTTT.

The chain couples TRBV4-1 to TRBJ2-7; TRBD1 matches 7 bases. After removal of 3 bases from V and 5 bases from J, the junction contained 7 bases not matched to a gene. The germline V gene encodes CDR1 MGHRA and CDR2 YSYEKL. The CDR3 covers 14 residues. The CDR3 nucleotides are TGCGCCAGCAGCCACCAGGGGGTAGTCAACGAGCAGTACTTC. This translates into CASSHQGVVNEQYF.

This clone appeared a single time. The CDR3 here is CASIFTSGSSYEQYF. The DNA of the CDR3 is TGTGCCAGCATTTTTACTAGCGGGAGCTCCTACGAGCAGTACTTC. This chain links TRBV6-5 with TRBJ2-7, with 11 bases aligning to TRBD2. The germline gives CDR1 MNHEY, CDR2 SVGAGI. J was trimmed by 0 bases and V by 7 bases; bases with no gene match: 5. The CDR3 consists of 15 residues.

The chain recombines TRBV12-5 with TRBJ1-5; TRBD1 agrees at 7 bases. The germline V gene has CDR1 LGHNT and CDR2 FRNRAP. The CDR3 is 16 amino acids. Unmatched junction bases numbered 7, after V lost 0 bases and J lost 5 bases. The CDR3 is CASGLVVHRGYQPQHF. Written as DNA, the CDR3 is TGTGCTAGTGGTTTGGTAGTCCACAGGGGATATCAGCCCCAGCATTTT.

The rearrangement joins TRBV5-1 to TRBJ2-7, with 7 bases lining up with TRBD1. Germline CDR1 reads SGHRS; CDR2 reads YFSETQ. The V gene end was trimmed by 4 bases and the J gene end by 10 bases; junction bases not matched to a gene: 14. CDR3 length: 14 amino acids. CDR3 sequence (DNA): TGCGCCAGCAGCCTAGGACAGGCGGGCCGGGGTCAGTACTTC. Its protein product is CASSLGQAGRGQYF.

The V call is TRBV5-6, the J call TRBJ1-1; D not resolved. Trimming shortened V by 4 bases and J by 6 bases, and 22 bases separated the two germline ends. From germline, CDR1 is SGHDT and CDR2 YYEEEE. The CDR3 is made up of 16 amino acids. The CDR3 nucleotides are TGTGCCAGCAGCATACTTTCAGCCAGGACCGACTCTGAAGCTTTCTTT. It translates to CASSILSARTDSEAFF.

The chain carries TRBV19 and TRBJ2-2; D uncertain. In germline, CDR1 is LNHDA, CDR2 SQIVND (reference sequence). Trimming cost V 10 bases and J 0 bases, with 15 bases left between them. The CDR3 totals 15 residues. This CDR3 reads CATHRERTNTGELFF. The CDR3 nucleotides read TGTGCCACTCACCGAGAAAGGACGAACACCGGGGAGCTGTTTTTT.

The chain carries TRBV5-1 and TRBJ2-1, with TRBD2 matching 12 bases. V shed 0 bases, J shed 8 bases, and the junction held 6 bases outside the gene matches. This CDR3 contains 16 residues. Per the germline V gene, CDR1 is SGHRS and CDR2 is YFSETQ. CDR3 amino acids: CASSLATSGSIDEQFF. CDR3 nucleotide sequence: TGCGCCAGCAGCTTGGCGACTAGCGGGAGTATCGATGAGCAGTTCTTC.